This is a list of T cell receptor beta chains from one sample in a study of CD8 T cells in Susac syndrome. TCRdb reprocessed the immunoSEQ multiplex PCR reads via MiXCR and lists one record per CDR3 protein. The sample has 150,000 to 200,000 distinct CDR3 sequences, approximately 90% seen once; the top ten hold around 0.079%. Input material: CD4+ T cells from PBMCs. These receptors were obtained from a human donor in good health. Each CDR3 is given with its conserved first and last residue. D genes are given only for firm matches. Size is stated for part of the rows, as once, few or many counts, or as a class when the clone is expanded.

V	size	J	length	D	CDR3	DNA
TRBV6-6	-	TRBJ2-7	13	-	CASGRHTDYEQYF	TGTGCCAGCGGGAGACATACGGACTACGAGCAGTACTTC
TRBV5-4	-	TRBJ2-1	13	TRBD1	CASRDRVYNEQFF	TGTGCCAGCAGGGACAGGGTATACAATGAGCAGTTCTTC
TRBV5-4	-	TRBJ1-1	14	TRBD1	CASSQGTGGTEAFF	TGTGCCAGCAGCCAGGGGACAGGGGGCACTGAAGCTTTCTTT
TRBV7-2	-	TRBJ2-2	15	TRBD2	CASSLELAGTGELFF	TGTGCCAGCAGCTTAGAACTAGCGGGGACCGGGGAGCTGTTTTTT
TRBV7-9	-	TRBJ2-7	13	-	CASSLPSASEQYF	TGTGCCAGCAGCTTACCCTCCGCCAGTGAGCAGTACTTC
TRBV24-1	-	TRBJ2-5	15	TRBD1	CATSDAGTGGKTQYF	TGTGCCACCAGTGATGCCGGGACAGGGGGAAAGACCCAGTACTTC
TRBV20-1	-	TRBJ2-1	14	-	CSARDASSYNEQFF	TGCAGTGCTAGAGATGCCTCGTCCTACAATGAGCAGTTCTTC
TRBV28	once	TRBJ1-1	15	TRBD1	CASSLGTGPHTEAFF	TGTGCCAGCAGCCTTGGGACAGGGCCCCACACTGAAGCTTTCTTT
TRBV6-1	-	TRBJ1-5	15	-	CASSGGMLSNQPQHF	TGTGCCAGCAGTGGAGGGATGTTAAGCAATCAGCCCCAGCATTTT
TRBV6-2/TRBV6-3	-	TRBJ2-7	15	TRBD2	CASSYHRGGAYEQYF	TGTGCCAGCAGTTACCATCGGGGGGGAGCCTACGAGCAGTACTTC
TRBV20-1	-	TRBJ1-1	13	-	CSAREEGNTEAFF	TGCAGTGCTCGGGAGGAGGGGAACACTGAAGCTTTCTTT